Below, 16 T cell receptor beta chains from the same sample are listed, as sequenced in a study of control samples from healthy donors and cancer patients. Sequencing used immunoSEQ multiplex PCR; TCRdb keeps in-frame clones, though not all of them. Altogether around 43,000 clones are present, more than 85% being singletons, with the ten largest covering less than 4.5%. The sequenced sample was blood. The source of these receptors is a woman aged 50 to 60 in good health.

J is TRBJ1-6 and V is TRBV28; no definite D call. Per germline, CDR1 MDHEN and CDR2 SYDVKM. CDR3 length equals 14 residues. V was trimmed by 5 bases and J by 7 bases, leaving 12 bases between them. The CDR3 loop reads CASSPTASNSPLHF. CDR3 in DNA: TGTGCCAGCAGTCCCACAGCATCCAATTCACCCCTCCACTTT.

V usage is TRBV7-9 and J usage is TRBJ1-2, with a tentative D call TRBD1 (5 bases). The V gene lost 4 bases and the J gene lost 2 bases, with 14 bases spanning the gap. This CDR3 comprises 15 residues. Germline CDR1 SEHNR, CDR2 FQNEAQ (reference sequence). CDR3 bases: TGTGCCAGCAGCTCACCATTGGGGGGGAACTATGGCTACACCTTC. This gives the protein CASSSPLGGNYGYTF.

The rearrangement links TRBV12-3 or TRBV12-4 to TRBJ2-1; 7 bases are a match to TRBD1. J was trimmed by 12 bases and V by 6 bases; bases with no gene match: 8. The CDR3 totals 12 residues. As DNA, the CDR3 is TGTGCCAGCAGCCTACAGGGGCTGGTGCAGTTCTTC. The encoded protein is CASSLQGLVQFF.

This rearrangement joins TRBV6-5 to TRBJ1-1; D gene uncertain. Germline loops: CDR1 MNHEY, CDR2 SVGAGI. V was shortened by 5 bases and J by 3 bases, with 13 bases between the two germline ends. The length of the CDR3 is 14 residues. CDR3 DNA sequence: TGTGCCAGCAGTCAGAGTGGGAAGGACACTGAAGCTTTCTTT. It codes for CASSQSGKDTEAFF.

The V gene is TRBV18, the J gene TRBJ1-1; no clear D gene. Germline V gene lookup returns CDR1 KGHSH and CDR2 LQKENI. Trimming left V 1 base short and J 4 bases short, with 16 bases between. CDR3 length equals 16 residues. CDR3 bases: TGTGCCAGCTCACCACAATTACACACCGGAGGCACTGAAGCTTTCTTT. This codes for CASSPQLHTGGTEAFF.

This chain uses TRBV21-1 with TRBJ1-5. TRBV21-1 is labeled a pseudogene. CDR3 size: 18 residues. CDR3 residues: CASRLLRGARRNNQPQHF. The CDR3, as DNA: TGTGCCAGCAGACTCCTGCGAGGGGCGCGACGAAACAATCAGCCCCAGCATTTT.

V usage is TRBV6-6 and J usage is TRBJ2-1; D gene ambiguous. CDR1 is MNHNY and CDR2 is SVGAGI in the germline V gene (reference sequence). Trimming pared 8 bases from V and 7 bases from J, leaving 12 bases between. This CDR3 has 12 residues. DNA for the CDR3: TGTGCCAGCTCTATAACCTCGAATGAGCAGTTCTTC. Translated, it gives CASSITSNEQFF.

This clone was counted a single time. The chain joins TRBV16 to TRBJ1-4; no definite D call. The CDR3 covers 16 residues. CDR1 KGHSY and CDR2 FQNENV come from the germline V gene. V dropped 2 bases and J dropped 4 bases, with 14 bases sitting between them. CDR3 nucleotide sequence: TGTGCCAGCAGCCAAAATGCGGGAATACTTAATGAAAAACTGTTTTTT. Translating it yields CASSQNAGILNEKLFF.

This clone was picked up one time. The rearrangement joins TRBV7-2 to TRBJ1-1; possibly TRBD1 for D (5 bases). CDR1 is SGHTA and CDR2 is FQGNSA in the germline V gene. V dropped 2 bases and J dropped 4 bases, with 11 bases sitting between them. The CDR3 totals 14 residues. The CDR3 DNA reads TGTGCCAGCAGCTTACCGCTCAGGGCCACTGAAGCTTTCTTT. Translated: CASSLPLRATEAFF.

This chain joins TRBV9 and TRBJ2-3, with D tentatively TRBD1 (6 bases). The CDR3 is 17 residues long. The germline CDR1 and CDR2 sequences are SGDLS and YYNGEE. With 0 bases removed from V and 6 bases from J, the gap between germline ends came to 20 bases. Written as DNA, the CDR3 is TGTGCCAGCAGCGTAGACACCCCGGGACACCCTTTGGATACGCAGTATTTT. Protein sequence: CASSVDTPGHPLDTQYF.

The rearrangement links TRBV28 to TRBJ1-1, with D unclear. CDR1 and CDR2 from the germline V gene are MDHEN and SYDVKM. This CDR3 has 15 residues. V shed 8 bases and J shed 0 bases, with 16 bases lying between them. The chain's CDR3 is CASVRFMTMNTEAFF. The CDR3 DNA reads TGTGCCAGCGTCAGGTTTATGACCATGAACACTGAAGCTTTCTTT. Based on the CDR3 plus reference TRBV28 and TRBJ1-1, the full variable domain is DVKVTQSSRYLVKRTGEKVFLECVQDMDHENMFWYRQDPGLGLRLIYFSYDVKMKEKGDIPEGYSVSREKKERFSLILESASTNQTSMYLCASVRFMTMNTEAFFGQGTRLTVV.

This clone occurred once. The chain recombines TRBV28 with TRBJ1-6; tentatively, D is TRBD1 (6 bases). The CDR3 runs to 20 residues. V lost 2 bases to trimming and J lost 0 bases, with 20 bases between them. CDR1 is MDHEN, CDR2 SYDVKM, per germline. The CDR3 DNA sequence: TGTGCCAGCAGTTTACGTGTGGGGACGACAGGTAGCTCCTATAATTCACCCCTCCACTTT. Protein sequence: CASSLRVGTTGSSYNSPLHF.

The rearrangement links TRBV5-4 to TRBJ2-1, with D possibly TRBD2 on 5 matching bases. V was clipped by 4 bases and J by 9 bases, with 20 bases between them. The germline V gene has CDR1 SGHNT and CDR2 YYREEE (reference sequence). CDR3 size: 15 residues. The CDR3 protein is CASSTAGLPGGEQFF. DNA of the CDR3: TGTGCCAGCAGCACGGCAGGACTCCCGGGCGGTGAGCAGTTCTTC.

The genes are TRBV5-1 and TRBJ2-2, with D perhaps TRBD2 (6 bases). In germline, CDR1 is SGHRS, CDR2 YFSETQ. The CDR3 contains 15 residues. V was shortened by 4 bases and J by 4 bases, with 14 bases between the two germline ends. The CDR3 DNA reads TGCGCCAGCAGCGGAAGTAGCGGACCCACCGGGGAGCTGTTTTTT. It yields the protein CASSGSSGPTGELFF.

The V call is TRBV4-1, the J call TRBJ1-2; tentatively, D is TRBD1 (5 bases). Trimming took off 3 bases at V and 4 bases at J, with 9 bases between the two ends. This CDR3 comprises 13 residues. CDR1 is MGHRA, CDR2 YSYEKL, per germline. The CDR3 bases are TGCGCCAGCAGCCATAGTAGGGGCTATGGCTACACCTTC. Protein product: CASSHSRGYGYTF.

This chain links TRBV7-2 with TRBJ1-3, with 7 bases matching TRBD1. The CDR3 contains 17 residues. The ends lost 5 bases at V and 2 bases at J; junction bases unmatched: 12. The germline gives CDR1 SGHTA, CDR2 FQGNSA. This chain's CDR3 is CASSPVQGMMAGNTIYF. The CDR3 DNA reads TGTGCCAGCAGCCCTGTACAGGGGATGATGGCTGGAAACACCATATATTTT.